Below, 25 T cell receptor beta chains from the same sample are listed, as sequenced in a study of shared clonotypes between healthy human individuals. Only in-frame clones appear in the TCRdb table, and some are missing; sequencing was by immunoSEQ multiplex PCR. This table has about 800,000 clones, roughly 96% appearing once. The naive CD8 fraction comprised CD45RO-negative cells positively selected for CCR7 and excluded terminally differentiated effector memory CD45RA+ cells. Sequenced: naive CD8+ T cells sorted from blood. These receptors all stem from a man aged 30 to 45 in good health.

The gene calls are TRBV11-2 and TRBJ2-1; D assignment may be TRBD1 or TRBD2 (7 bases each). This CDR3 region has 19 residues. Germline CDR1 is SGHAT and CDR2 is FQNNGV. The V gene lost 5 bases and the J gene lost 1 base, with 24 bases spanning the gap. CDR3 loop: CASSVGTARGSGSYNEQFF. The CDR3 region has the DNA TGTGCCAGCAGCGTAGGGACAGCCCGGGGTAGCGGGTCCTACAATGAGCAGTTCTTC.

The chain employs TRBV10-2 and TRBJ2-7; D is unresolved. The V and J ends lost 3 bases and 3 bases respectively, with 9 bases between them. CDR1 is WSHSY and CDR2 is SAAADI in the germline V gene. The CDR3 contains 13 residues. This chain's CDR3 is CASSDGRHYEQYF. The CDR3 DNA is TGCGCCAGCAGTGACGGGCGTCACTACGAGCAGTACTTC.

This chain connects TRBV7-9 to TRBJ2-7; the D is unclear. Trimming removed 3 bases at V and 0 bases at J, with 6 bases between. The CDR3 extends over 13 amino acids. Germline V gene lookup returns CDR1 SEHNR and CDR2 FQNEAQ (reference sequence). CDR3 bases: TGTGCCAGCAGCTTCACTCTCTCCTACGAGCAGTACTTC. It translates to CASSFTLSYEQYF.

The V call is TRBV6-6, the J call TRBJ2-2; D remains unclear. The germline CDR1 and CDR2 sequences are MNHNY and SVGAGI (reference sequence). Trimming took 8 bases from V and 3 from J, leaving 4 bases between them. CDR3 length: 11 amino acids. The CDR3 loop is CASRDTGELFF. The CDR3 DNA sequence: TGTGCCAGCCGGGACACCGGGGAGCTGTTTTTT.

This rearrangement joins TRBV27 to TRBJ2-7; a possible D gene is TRBD2 (5 bases). V was shortened by 8 bases and J by 3 bases, with 35 bases between the two germline ends. Germline assignment: CDR1 MNHEY and CDR2 SMNVEV (reference sequence). CDR3 length: 20 amino acids. Here the CDR3 DNA reads TGTGCCAGCCCCAATCAGTCCCCCCGAATCCCCGCCTCTAGCATCTACGAGCAGTACTTC. Protein product: CASPNQSPRIPASSIYEQYF.

As for this clone: Other nucleotide sequences from this sample produce the same CDR3. The rearrangement joins TRBV11-3 to TRBJ2-3, with D perhaps assigned TRBD1 or TRBD2 (5 bases each). Germline loops: CDR1 SGHNT, CDR2 YENEEA. The CDR3 spans 13 residues. The V gene lost 4 bases and the J gene lost 2 bases, with 7 bases spanning the gap. The CDR3 nucleotides are TGTGCCAGCAGCTCGGGGACCACAGATACGCAGTATTTT. Translated: CASSSGTTDTQYF.

The sample holds one count of this clone. The V gene is TRBV7-9, the J gene TRBJ2-7, with 10 bases that match TRBD1. The V gene end was trimmed by 5 bases and the J gene end by 3 bases; junction bases not matched to a gene: 7. CDR1 is SEHNR, CDR2 FQNEAQ, per germline (reference sequence). The CDR3 is 15 amino acids. CDR3 in DNA: TGTGCCAGCAGCCCCCCGGGACAGGGGTTCTACGAGCAGTACTTC. Translated: CASSPPGQGFYEQYF. The full variable domain, rest sourced from reference TRBV7-9 and TRBJ2-7, is DTGVSQNPRHKITKRGQNVTFRCDPISEHNRLYWYRQTLGQGPEFLTYFQNEAQLEKSRLLSDRFSAERPKGSFSTLEIQRTEQGDSAMYLCASSPPGQGFYEQYFGPGTRLTVT.

The sample holds one count of this clone. The J gene is TRBJ2-7, the V gene TRBV2; 7 nucleotides agree with TRBD2. The germline V gene encodes CDR1 SNHLY and CDR2 FYNNEI. After removal of 3 bases from V and 7 bases from J, the junction contained 12 bases not matched to a gene. CDR3 length equals 15 residues. Here the CDR3 DNA reads TGTGCCAGCAGTGAGGGGACTACTCCCTCCTGGGAGCAGTACTTC. Its protein product is CASSEGTTPSWEQYF.

This sequence joins TRBV28 and TRBJ2-3, with 8 bases that match TRBD1. The CDR3 runs 12 residues. J was trimmed by 6 bases and V by 5 bases; bases with no gene match: 1. The V gene's germline CDR1 is MDHEN and CDR2 SYDVKM. The chain's CDR3 is CASSRQGDTQYF. The CDR3 nucleotides read TGTGCCAGCAGTCGACAGGGGGATACGCAGTATTTT.

The CDR3 spells CASSPHAGEVKPQHF. The CDR3 DNA reads as TGTGCCAGCAGTCCCCACGCGGGGGAGGTGAAGCCCCAGCATTTT. The gene calls are TRBV6-6 and TRBJ1-5; possible D gene TRBD1, 5 bases. The V end was cut by 5 bases, the J end by 8 bases, with 19 bases between. Germline V CDR1 and CDR2: MNHNY, SVGAGI (reference sequence). The CDR3 covers 15 residues.

Here the CDR3 reads CASSAAGGTGELFF. CDR3 DNA sequence: TGTGCCAGCAGCGCCGCGGGAGGCACCGGGGAGCTGTTTTTT. The V and J genes are TRBV9 and TRBJ2-2, with TRBD2 matching 8 bases. The germline CDR1 and CDR2 sequences are SGDLS and YYNGEE. This CDR3 is built from 14 residues. V was pared by 3 bases and J by 4 bases, with 2 bases of the junction left unmatched.

V and J are TRBV7-8 and TRBJ1-4; D possibly corresponds to TRBD1 (5 bases). Germline CDR1 and CDR2: SGHVS and FQNEAQ. The CDR3 has 17 amino acids. Trimming pared 1 base from V and 3 bases from J, leaving 15 bases between. The chain's CDR3 is CASSLGLGARSNEKLFF. The CDR3 DNA reads TGTGCCAGCAGCTTAGGATTAGGGGCGCGGTCTAATGAAAAACTGTTTTTT. Variable domain in full (rest from reference TRBV7-8 and TRBJ1-4): GAGVSQSPRYKVAKRGQDVALRCDPISGHVSLFWYQQALGQGPEFLTYFQNEAQLDKSGLPSDRFFAERPEGSVSTLKIQRTQQEDSAVYLCASSLGLGARSNEKLFFGSGTQLSVL.

The V call is TRBV7-9, the J call TRBJ2-1; TRBD2 matches 7 bases. J gave up 8 bases and V 5 bases, and 15 bases lay outside the gene matches. CDR1 is SEHNR and CDR2 is FQNEAQ in the germline V gene (reference sequence). The CDR3 spans 16 residues. Written as DNA, the CDR3 is TGTGCCAGCAGCCCTCGGAGGACTAGTTTATCTCATGAGCAGTTCTTC. Translated: CASSPRRTSLSHEQFF.

The chain has TRBV4-2 and TRBJ1-5; 7 positions match TRBD1. This CDR3 is built from 14 residues. Trimming at V came to 2 bases and at J to 6 bases, leaving 4 bases not matched to a gene. Looked up from germline, CDR1 is LGHNA and CDR2 is YNFKEQ. The CDR3 sequence is CASSQLQGSQPQHF. CDR3 bases: TGTGCCAGCAGCCAATTACAGGGGAGTCAGCCCCAGCATTTT.

This clone has only one observation. CDR3 protein: CASSPPGDVYEQYF. CDR3 nucleotides: TGCGCCAGCAGCCCCCCCGGGGATGTCTACGAGCAGTACTTC. V gene TRBV4-1 combines with J gene TRBJ2-7; a possible D gene is TRBD2 (5 bases). Germline lookup yields CDR1 MGHRA and CDR2 YSYEKL. The V gene lost 4 bases and the J gene lost 3 bases, with 13 bases spanning the gap. This CDR3 has 14 residues.

For the CDR3, the DNA is TGTGCCAGCGGACTGGGAGGAGAAGCTTTCTTT. Translated: CASGLGGEAFF. The chain recombines TRBV9 with TRBJ1-1; D remains unclear. Trimming removed 7 bases at V and 8 bases at J, with 12 bases between. CDR1 is SGDLS, CDR2 YYNGEE, per germline. The CDR3 has 11 amino acids.

This chain links TRBV7-8 with TRBJ1-5; no clear D gene. This CDR3 spans 16 amino acids. Trimming pared 0 bases from V and 4 bases from J, leaving 13 bases between. Per germline, CDR1 SGHVS and CDR2 FQNEAQ. The CDR3: CASSLAWAGRNQPQHF. The DNA of the CDR3 is TGTGCCAGCAGCTTAGCCTGGGCAGGCCGGAATCAGCCCCAGCATTTT.

The genes are TRBV11-3 and TRBJ2-7, with 9 bases lining up with TRBD1. J was trimmed by 4 bases and V by 4 bases; bases with no gene match: 8. This CDR3 contains 15 residues. The V gene's germline CDR1 is SGHNT and CDR2 YENEEA. The CDR3 DNA follows: TGTGCCAGCAGCTCCCCGGGACAGGGTCGGTACGAGCAGTACTTC. It encodes CASSSPGQGRYEQYF.

To note about this clone: Different DNA sequences within this sample yield the same CDR3. V and J are TRBV10-3 and TRBJ1-2, with 7 bases that match TRBD1. The CDR3 is made up of 14 amino acids. V was clipped by 0 bases and J by 8 bases; unmatched bases: 6. Germline CDR1 reads ENHRY; CDR2 reads SYGVKD. The CDR3 protein is CAISESQRGRGYTF. The DNA for the CDR3 is TGTGCCATCAGTGAGTCGCAAAGGGGGCGGGGCTACACCTTC.

To note about this clone: The same CDR3 is also encoded by other DNA sequences in this sample. The rearrangement links TRBV29-1 to TRBJ1-1; D uncertain. The CDR3 spans 12 residues. V was cut by 3 bases and J by 3 bases, with 8 bases left in between. Germline lookup yields CDR1 SQVTM and CDR2 ANQGSEA. CDR3 sequence reads: CSVELGDTEAFF. The CDR3 DNA follows: TGCAGCGTTGAGCTTGGGGACACTGAAGCTTTCTTT.

This clone was picked up a small number of times. The rearrangement uses TRBV9 and TRBJ1-1; D gene unclear. Germline V lookup: CDR1 SGDLS, CDR2 YYNGEE. CDR3 length: 16 residues. Trimming pared 0 bases from V and 1 base from J, leaving 13 bases between. CDR3: CASSVVQVTGNTEAFF. CDR3 nucleotide sequence: TGTGCCAGCAGCGTAGTTCAGGTTACTGGGAACACTGAAGCTTTCTTT.

The CDR3 DNA is TGCGCCAGCAGCCAAGATAGGATAGGGGGCAACGAGCAGTACTTC. The encoded protein is CASSQDRIGGNEQYF. The genes are TRBV4-3 and TRBJ2-7; 7 bases match TRBD1. The trim removed 0 bases at V and 5 bases at J, leaving 7 bases unmatched. CDR1 and CDR2 (germline): LGHNA, YSLEER. This CDR3 region has 15 residues.

The chain carries TRBV29-1 and TRBJ2-7; possibly TRBD1 for D (5 bases). V gave up 2 bases and J gave up 4 bases, with 15 bases separating them. CDR1 SQVTM and CDR2 ANQGSEA come from the germline V gene. This CDR3 spans 14 amino acids. The CDR3 sequence is CSVESRGSGYEQYF. The DNA for the CDR3 is TGCAGCGTTGAATCAAGGGGCTCTGGGTACGAGCAGTACTTC.

J is TRBJ1-2 and V is TRBV7-9; tentative D call: TRBD1 (5 bases). V shed 10 bases and J shed 4 bases, with 16 bases lying between them. CDR1 and CDR2 from the germline V gene are SEHNR and FQNEAQ (reference sequence). The CDR3 runs to 13 residues. The DNA of the CDR3 is TGTGCCACCTCATCAGGGCCGCTCTATGGCTACACCTTC. Translated: CATSSGPLYGYTF.

This chain joins TRBV6-1 and TRBJ2-7; D perhaps matches TRBD2 (5 bases). In germline, CDR1 is MNHNS, CDR2 SASEGT. There are 15 residues in the CDR3. V lost 3 bases, J lost 0 bases, and 12 bases lay in between. The CDR3 nucleotides read TGTGCCAGCAGTGATAGTTTCGGGGACTCCTACGAGCAGTACTTC. Its translation is CASSDSFGDSYEQYF.